These T cell receptor beta chains were read from a single sample in a study of response to subunit inactivated influenza vaccine. TCRdb analysed the RT-PCR reads with MiXCR anew, one entry per CDR3 protein. The table records about 620,000 distinct CDR3 sequences, 10% to 15% of them present only once. This sample comprised PBMCs from blood, obtained on the day of vaccination. Every receptor here comes from a man aged 45 to 65 who received an inactivated influenza vaccine. The CDR3 runs from the conserved cysteine through the conserved F or W. Each record gives: clone size, J gene, D gene, V gene, CDR3 protein, CDR3 DNA. The D gene is left open where the match is weak. Only part of the rows carry a size: once, few, many, or a class if the clone is expanded.

clone_size: .
j_call: TRBJ2-4
d_call: .
v_call: TRBV20-1
cdr3_aa: CSARVEHKNIQYF
cdr3_nt: TGCAGTGCTCGGGTGGAGCACAAAAACATTCAGTACTTC

clone_size: .
j_call: TRBJ2-3
d_call: TRBD2
v_call: TRBV7-2
cdr3_aa: CASSFLAGGNTDTQYF
cdr3_nt: TGTGCCAGCAGCTTCCTAGCGGGGGGGAACACAGATACGCAGTATTTT

clone_size: few
j_call: TRBJ2-5
d_call: TRBD2
v_call: TRBV7-2
cdr3_aa: CASSSLAAGQETQYF
cdr3_nt: TGTGCCAGCAGCTCCCTAGCGGCCGGGCAAGAGACCCAGTACTTC

clone_size: many
j_call: TRBJ2-1
d_call: TRBD2
v_call: TRBV20-1
cdr3_aa: CSARDLAGTSYNEQFF
cdr3_nt: TGCAGTGCTAGGGACCTAGCGGGCACCTCCTACAATGAGCAGTTCTTC

clone_size: .
j_call: TRBJ2-7
d_call: .
v_call: TRBV2
cdr3_aa: CASGAGRAVGEQYF
cdr3_nt: TGTGCCAGCGGGGCGGGTAGGGCGGTTGGCGAGCAGTACTTC

clone_size: .
j_call: TRBJ2-7
d_call: .
v_call: TRBV20-1
cdr3_aa: CSASRGGATSYEQYF
cdr3_nt: TGCAGTGCTAGCCGGGGCGGGGCGACATCCTACGAGCAGTACTTC

clone_size: many
j_call: TRBJ1-5
d_call: .
v_call: TRBV7-2
cdr3_aa: CASSLYRVPNQPQHF
cdr3_nt: TGTGCCAGCAGCCTGTACAGGGTACCAAATCAGCCCCAGCATTTT

clone_size: once
j_call: TRBJ2-7
d_call: TRBD1
v_call: TRBV9
cdr3_aa: CASSGGVTGTGINEQYF
cdr3_nt: TGTGCCAGCAGCGGAGGGGTGACCGGGACAGGGATCAACGAGCAGTACTTC

clone_size: few
j_call: TRBJ2-7
d_call: TRBD2
v_call: TRBV10-3
cdr3_aa: CAISEASGVPYEQYF
cdr3_nt: TGTGCCATCAGTGAGGCTAGCGGGGTCCCCTACGAGCAGTACTTC

clone_size: few
j_call: TRBJ2-5
d_call: .
v_call: TRBV28
cdr3_aa: CASSPPHEETQYF
cdr3_nt: TGTGCCAGCAGTCCCCCGCACGAAGAGACCCAGTACTTC

clone_size: .
j_call: TRBJ2-3
d_call: .
v_call: TRBV11-3
cdr3_aa: CASSLTFSDTDTQYF
cdr3_nt: TGTGCCAGCAGCTTAACATTCTCCGACACAGATACGCAGTATTTT

clone_size: .
j_call: TRBJ2-3
d_call: .
v_call: TRBV29-1
cdr3_aa: CSVEDRFVTLTDTQYF
cdr3_nt: TGCAGCGTTGAAGACCGTTTTGTAACCCTCACAGATACGCAGTATTTT

clone_size: .
j_call: TRBJ2-7
d_call: .
v_call: TRBV28
cdr3_aa: CASSFGGRSYEQYF
cdr3_nt: TGTGCCAGCAGTTTTGGGGGGAGATCCTACGAGCAGTACTTC

clone_size: many
j_call: TRBJ2-7
d_call: TRBD1
v_call: TRBV11-2
cdr3_aa: CASRVGQGLYEQYF
cdr3_nt: TGTGCCAGCAGAGTGGGACAGGGGCTCTACGAGCAGTACTTC

clone_size: .
j_call: TRBJ1-6
d_call: .
v_call: TRBV5-1
cdr3_aa: CASSLVAGLYNSPLHF
cdr3_nt: TGCGCCAGCAGCTTGGTGGCAGGGCTATATAATTCACCCCTCCACTTT

clone_size: .
j_call: TRBJ2-3
d_call: TRBD2
v_call: TRBV20-1
cdr3_aa: CSATKGRTSGLGTQYF
cdr3_nt: TGCAGTGCCACCAAGGGGAGGACTAGCGGATTGGGTACGCAGTATTTT

clone_size: many
j_call: TRBJ2-3
d_call: .
v_call: TRBV5-1
cdr3_aa: CASSLVASGTDTQYF
cdr3_nt: TGCGCCAGCAGCTTGGTGGCTAGTGGAACAGATACGCAGTATTTT

clone_size: few
j_call: TRBJ2-7
d_call: TRBD2
v_call: TRBV12-3/TRBV12-4
cdr3_aa: CASSILAVYEQYF
cdr3_nt: TGTGCCAGCAGTATACTAGCGGTCTACGAGCAGTACTTC

clone_size: many
j_call: TRBJ2-7
d_call: .
v_call: TRBV29-1
cdr3_aa: CSVGGPYEQYF
cdr3_nt: TGCAGCGTGGGCGGTCCCTACGAGCAGTACTTC

clone_size: many
j_call: TRBJ1-4
d_call: .
v_call: TRBV6-5
cdr3_aa: CASGGGPEKLFF
cdr3_nt: TGTGCCAGCGGGGGGGGACCTGAAAAACTGTTTTTT

clone_size: few
j_call: TRBJ2-7
d_call: .
v_call: TRBV6-1
cdr3_aa: CASRNRDTTREQYF
cdr3_nt: TGTGCCAGCAGAAACCGGGACACCACGCGGGAGCAGTACTTC

clone_size: many
j_call: TRBJ2-1
d_call: TRBD2
v_call: TRBV19
cdr3_aa: CASSIRLAGGIGSSYNEQFF
cdr3_nt: TGTGCCAGTAGTATCCGACTAGCGGGGGGTATTGGAAGCTCCTACAATGAGCAGTTCTTC

clone_size: .
j_call: TRBJ2-4
d_call: .
v_call: TRBV11-2
cdr3_aa: CASSTRGARGGAKNIQYF
cdr3_nt: TGTGCCAGCAGCACCCGAGGGGCCCGAGGGGGAGCCAAAAACATTCAGTACTTC

clone_size: .
j_call: TRBJ2-7
d_call: .
v_call: TRBV10-3
cdr3_aa: CAIRRQVEGEQYF
cdr3_nt: TGTGCCATCAGACGCCAGGTTGAGGGCGAGCAGTACTTC

clone_size: many
j_call: TRBJ1-1
d_call: .
v_call: TRBV29-1
cdr3_aa: CSVRHPNTEAFF
cdr3_nt: TGCAGCGTTAGACACCCGAACACTGAAGCTTTCTTT

clone_size: few
j_call: TRBJ2-3
d_call: .
v_call: TRBV20-1
cdr3_aa: CSASGGSGTDTQYF
cdr3_nt: TGCAGTGCTAGCGGGGGATCTGGCACAGATACGCAGTATTTT

clone_size: many
j_call: TRBJ1-1
d_call: .
v_call: TRBV20-1
cdr3_aa: CSAPNHGGGTEAFF
cdr3_nt: TGCAGTGCTCCCAATCACGGGGGGGGGACTGAAGCTTTCTTT

clone_size: .
j_call: TRBJ2-3
d_call: .
v_call: TRBV20-1
cdr3_aa: CSAPRHIGGYTDTQYF
cdr3_nt: TGCAGTGCTCCGCGCCATATCGGGGGATACACAGATACGCAGTATTTT

clone_size: .
j_call: TRBJ2-5
d_call: .
v_call: TRBV5-1
cdr3_aa: CASSLEIGLSQETQYF
cdr3_nt: TGCGCCAGCAGCTTGGAGATAGGACTCAGTCAAGAGACCCAGTACTTC

clone_size: .
j_call: TRBJ2-2
d_call: .
v_call: TRBV4-2
cdr3_aa: CASSQDRTVNTGELFF
cdr3_nt: TGTGCCAGCAGCCAAGATCGGACAGTGAACACCGGGGAGCTGTTTTTT

clone_size: many
j_call: TRBJ2-7
d_call: .
v_call: TRBV27
cdr3_aa: CASSLSRGGLRVAYEQYF
cdr3_nt: TGTGCCAGCAGTTTATCGAGAGGGGGGCTTAGAGTTGCCTACGAGCAGTACTTC

clone_size: few
j_call: TRBJ1-2
d_call: .
v_call: TRBV12-3/TRBV12-4
cdr3_aa: CASSLGATVGYTF
cdr3_nt: TGTGCCAGCAGTTTAGGGGCCACCGTCGGCTACACCTTC

clone_size: .
j_call: TRBJ1-6
d_call: .
v_call: TRBV9
cdr3_aa: CASGDNSPLHF
cdr3_nt: TGTGCCAGCGGCGATAATTCACCCCTCCACTTT

clone_size: many
j_call: TRBJ2-3
d_call: .
v_call: TRBV2
cdr3_aa: CASIMNVGDTQYF
cdr3_nt: TGTGCCAGTATAATGAACGTCGGAGATACGCAGTATTTT

clone_size: .
j_call: TRBJ2-1
d_call: TRBD2
v_call: TRBV5-1
cdr3_aa: CASSLRAGGGADNEQFF
cdr3_nt: TGCGCCAGCAGCTTGAGGGCTGGCGGGGGGGCGGACAATGAGCAGTTCTTC

clone_size: few
j_call: TRBJ2-1
d_call: .
v_call: TRBV7-9
cdr3_aa: CASSFGLTSYNEQFF
cdr3_nt: TGTGCCAGCAGCTTTGGACTAACTTCCTACAATGAGCAGTTCTTC

clone_size: few
j_call: TRBJ1-4
d_call: .
v_call: TRBV12-3/TRBV12-4
cdr3_aa: CASSNTEARNEKLFF
cdr3_nt: TGTGCCAGCAGTAACACAGAAGCGAGAAATGAAAAACTGTTTTTT

clone_size: many
j_call: TRBJ2-7
d_call: .
v_call: TRBV6-2/TRBV6-3
cdr3_aa: CASSYNSYEQYF
cdr3_nt: TGCGCCAGCAGCTACAACTCCTACGAGCAGTACTTC

clone_size: few
j_call: TRBJ2-2
d_call: .
v_call: TRBV5-1
cdr3_aa: CASSPGVLDTGELFF
cdr3_nt: TGCGCCAGCAGCCCCGGGGTTTTGGACACCGGGGAGCTGTTTTTT

clone_size: .
j_call: TRBJ1-5
d_call: TRBD1
v_call: TRBV12-3/TRBV12-4
cdr3_aa: CASGTTGGGSQPQHF
cdr3_nt: TGTGCCAGCGGTACAACAGGGGGAGGGAGTCAGCCCCAGCATTTT

clone_size: few
j_call: TRBJ2-1
d_call: TRBD2
v_call: TRBV20-1
cdr3_aa: CSARGFGSKGLAGGVKGNEQFF
cdr3_nt: TGCAGTGCTAGAGGCTTTGGGAGTAAGGGACTAGCGGGCGGAGTGAAAGGGAATGAGCAGTTCTTC

clone_size: few
j_call: TRBJ2-3
d_call: .
v_call: TRBV4-2
cdr3_aa: CASSQDRSSGDTQYF
cdr3_nt: TGTGCCAGCAGCCAAGATAGGTCTTCAGGGGATACGCAGTATTTT

clone_size: .
j_call: TRBJ1-2
d_call: TRBD1
v_call: TRBV6-5
cdr3_aa: CASSYSEARGYYGYTF
cdr3_nt: TGTGCCAGCAGTTACTCGGAGGCCAGGGGGTACTATGGCTACACCTTC

clone_size: .
j_call: TRBJ1-1
d_call: TRBD1
v_call: TRBV20-1
cdr3_aa: CSASSGTVNTEAFF
cdr3_nt: TGCAGTGCTAGCTCCGGGACAGTGAACACTGAAGCTTTCTTT